What follows are 19 T cell receptor beta chains derived from one specimen sequenced in a study of blood T cell repertoires in COVID-19. Produced via immunoSEQ multiplex PCR; TCRdb's table is partial and in-frame only. The sample records approximately 100,000 clones, around nine tenths being singletons. The sample taken for sequencing was peripheral blood. All receptors come from an older man with acute or convalescent COVID-19.

This sequence joins TRBV12-3 or TRBV12-4 and TRBJ1-5, with D possibly matching TRBD1 (6 bases). The CDR3 extends over 12 amino acids. Trimming pared 4 bases from V and 6 bases from J, leaving 7 bases between. CDR3 in amino acids: CASSWGPQPQHF. The CDR3 nucleotides read TGTGCCAGCAGTTGGGGGCCTCAGCCCCAGCATTTT.

The CDR3 loop is CASSLNSISEQYF. Here the CDR3 DNA reads TGTGCCAGCAGCTTGAACAGTATTTCCGAGCAGTACTTC. This chain uses TRBV5-4 with TRBJ2-7; no reliable D call. With 1 base removed from V and 6 bases from J, the gap between germline ends came to 11 bases. Germline CDR1 is SGHNT and CDR2 is YYREEE (reference sequence). This CDR3 is built from 13 residues. Full variable domain (missing parts from reference TRBV5-4 and TRBJ2-7): ETGVTQSPTHLIKTRGQQVTLRCSSQSGHNTVSWYQQALGQGPQFIFQYYREEENGRGNFPPRFSGLQFPNYSSELNVNALELDDSALYLCASSLNSISEQYFGPGTRLTVT.

The rearrangement uses TRBV28 and TRBJ2-7, with unresolved D. V lost 3 bases and J 2 bases, leaving 11 bases between the germline ends. CDR1 and CDR2 from the germline V gene are MDHEN and SYDVKM. The CDR3 contains 14 residues. CDR3 DNA: TGTGCCAGCAGTTTCAACACAAAACCCTACGAGCAGTACTTC. It specifies CASSFNTKPYEQYF.

In its sample, this clone was seen once. This chain uses TRBV11-2 with TRBJ2-3; 7 bases match TRBD1. Trimming cost V 1 base and J 2 bases; bases outside gene matches: 3. This CDR3 comprises 15 residues. Germline-derived CDR1 and CDR2 are SGHAT and FQNNGV. CDR3 coding DNA: TGTGCCAGCAGCTTAGGTGACAGGGACACAGATACGCAGTATTTT. It is translated as CASSLGDRDTDTQYF. Based on the CDR3 plus reference TRBV11-2 and TRBJ2-3, the full variable domain is EAGVAQSPRYKIIEKRQSVAFWCNPISGHATLYWYQQILGQGPKLLIQFQNNGVVDDSQLPKDRFSAERLKGVDSTLKIQPAKLEDSAVYLCASSLGDRDTDTQYFGPGTRLTVL.

J is TRBJ2-1 and V is TRBV6-6; no clear D gene. The germline V gene has CDR1 MNHNY and CDR2 SVGAGI (reference sequence). The CDR3 sequence is 13 residues long. V shed 0 bases and J shed 9 bases, with 9 bases lying between them. The CDR3 here is CASSYSRLSEQFF. As DNA, the CDR3 is TGTGCCAGCAGTTACTCGCGGCTGTCTGAGCAGTTCTTC.

J is TRBJ1-1 and V is TRBV6-5, with a possible D match to TRBD1 (5 bases). This CDR3 region has 11 residues. Looked up from germline, CDR1 is MNHEY and CDR2 is SVGAGI. Trimming removed 4 bases from V and 10 bases from J, with 10 bases in between. The CDR3 sequence is CASSLGGSAFF. The CDR3 region has the DNA TGTGCCAGCAGTTTGGGGGGGTCAGCTTTCTTT.

The chain recombines TRBV9 with TRBJ2-1; TRBD2 aligns across 8 bases. V lost 0 bases and J lost 6; bases outside the gene matches: 5. This CDR3 spans 15 amino acids. CDR1 is SGDLS and CDR2 is YYNGEE in the germline V gene. The CDR3 loop is CASSVASGQVNEQFF. The CDR3 bases are TGTGCCAGCAGCGTAGCTAGCGGGCAAGTCAATGAGCAGTTCTTC. The full variable domain, completed using reference TRBV9 and TRBJ2-1, is DSGVTQTPKHLITATGQRVTLRCSPRSGDLSVYWYQQSLDQGLQFLIQYYNGEERAKGNILERFSAQQFPDLHSELNLSSLELGDSALYFCASSVASGQVNEQFFGPGTRLTVL.

The J gene is TRBJ1-3, the V gene TRBV6-5, with a tentative D call TRBD1 (5 bases). Germline V CDR1 and CDR2: MNHEY, SVGAGI. V shed 4 bases and J shed 0 bases, with 10 bases lying between them. CDR3 length: 15 residues. The CDR3: CASSSRQPSGNTIYF. DNA of the CDR3: TGTGCCAGCAGTTCCCGACAGCCCTCTGGAAACACCATATATTTT.

The chain is built from TRBV5-5 and TRBJ2-1; possibly TRBD1 for D (6 bases). The germline V gene has CDR1 SGHKS and CDR2 YYEKEE (reference sequence). Between the trimmed V and J ends, which lost 7 bases and 1 base, there was a span of 18 bases. This CDR3 is built from 16 residues. The CDR3 sequence: CASQLFSGVSYNEQFF. In DNA form, the CDR3 reads TGTGCCAGCCAACTATTCTCAGGGGTTTCCTACAATGAGCAGTTCTTC.

V and J are TRBV7-9 and TRBJ1-2, with D possibly matching TRBD1 (5 bases). The length of the CDR3 is 15 residues. The V gene's germline CDR1 is SEHNR and CDR2 FQNEAQ (reference sequence). Trimming took 1 base from V and 3 from J, leaving 12 bases between them. This CDR3 reads CASSLGTGEHYGYTF. The CDR3 DNA is TGTGCCAGCAGCTTAGGAACGGGGGAACACTATGGCTACACCTTC.

J is TRBJ1-2 and V is TRBV18; 8 bases map to TRBD1. Unmatched junction bases numbered 4, after V lost 1 base and J lost 3 bases. Per germline, CDR1 KGHSH and CDR2 LQKENI. The CDR3 runs to 15 residues. CDR3 DNA: TGTGCCAGCTCACCACTTGGACAGGGTCACTATGGCTACACCTTC. It yields the protein CASSPLGQGHYGYTF.

The J gene is TRBJ2-7, the V gene TRBV27, with a possible D match to TRBD1 (5 bases). The CDR3 runs to 14 residues. V was shortened by 5 bases and J by 1 base, with 12 bases between the two germline ends. CDR1 MNHEY and CDR2 SMNVEV come from the germline V gene (reference sequence). CDR3 sequence reads: CASSPRAGSYEQYF. CDR3 nucleotides: TGTGCCAGCAGTCCCCGGGCAGGGTCCTACGAGCAGTACTTC.

This chain uses TRBV6-6 with TRBJ1-5, with D possibly being TRBD1 (6 bases). Trimming stripped 5 bases from V and 6 bases from J, with 14 bases between. This CDR3 has 14 amino acids. Germline CDR1 is MNHNY and CDR2 is SVGAGI (reference sequence). The DNA for the CDR3 is TGTGCCAGCAGTGGGGGGGGCGGCGGTCAGCCCCAGCATTTT. This gives the protein CASSGGGGGQPQHF.

The J gene is TRBJ2-2, the V gene TRBV27; the D is unclear. CDR1 and CDR2 (germline): MNHEY, SMNVEV (reference sequence). Trimming shortened V by 3 bases and J by 4 bases, and 9 bases separated the two germline ends. This CDR3 spans 14 amino acids. The CDR3 nucleotides are TGTGCCAGCAGTTTGGGTTCAGGCACCGGGGAGCTGTTTTTT. It translates to CASSLGSGTGELFF.

The count of this clone is one. The chain employs TRBV6-2 or TRBV6-3 and TRBJ2-7; TRBD2 agrees at 7 bases. The CDR3 length is 15 residues. Germline values: CDR1 MNHEY, CDR2 SVGEGT. V dropped 2 bases and J dropped 6; count of bases not matched to a gene: 10. The CDR3 reads CASSYRGGSPGEQYF. CDR3 sequence (DNA): TGTGCCAGCAGTTACCGAGGCGGGAGCCCCGGCGAGCAGTACTTC.

V usage is TRBV11-3 and J usage is TRBJ2-5, with D perhaps matching TRBD1 (5 bases). The CDR3 contains 13 residues. V dropped 5 bases and J dropped 7 bases, with 14 bases sitting between them. Germline V gene data show CDR1 as SGHNT and CDR2 as YENEEA. For the CDR3, the DNA is TGTGCCAGCAGCCAGGGAACCCCCGGGACCCAGTACTTC. Its translation is CASSQGTPGTQYF.

This clone has only one observation. The CDR3 region is CASSENRGLETQYF. The CDR3 region has the DNA TGTGCCAGCAGCGAAAACAGGGGGCTTGAGACCCAGTACTTC. V gene TRBV11-2 combines with J gene TRBJ2-5, with 9 bases identical to TRBD1. This CDR3 has 14 amino acids. The germline gives CDR1 SGHAT, CDR2 FQNNGV. V lost 5 bases to trimming and J lost 5 bases; unmatched junction nucleotides: 6.

The rearrangement uses TRBV7-2 and TRBJ2-3; weak D call: TRBD2 (7 bases). Germline V gives CDR1 SGHTA, CDR2 FQGNSA. V was pared by 6 bases and J by 1 base, with 11 bases between. CDR3 length: 14 amino acids. CDR3 coding DNA: TGTGCCAGCAGACGAGGGGGGGGCACAGATACGCAGTATTTT. Protein: CASRRGGGTDTQYF.

A single count supports this clone. The chain carries TRBV10-3 and TRBJ1-2; 8 bases map to TRBD1. The CDR3 totals 16 residues. Germline V gene lookup returns CDR1 ENHRY and CDR2 SYGVKD. The trim removed 9 bases at V and 5 bases at J, leaving 17 bases unmatched. In DNA form, the CDR3 reads TGTGCCATTGCCCAGGGACAGGCATCAGTTGCATATGGCTACACCTTC. This gives the protein CAIAQGQASVAYGYTF.